A selection of T cell receptor beta chains follows, all from one sample in a study of blood T cell repertoires in COVID-19. The assay was immunoSEQ multiplex PCR, and TCRdb's table has in-frame clones only and misses some. The sample contains some 260,000 clones, roughly 80% of which appear only once. Sequenced sample: peripheral blood. The receptor set was obtained from a man of 80 years or more with acute or convalescent COVID-19. CDR3s include the opening cysteine and the closing phenylalanine or tryptophan. Each record gives: D gene, V gene, J gene, clone size, CDR3 protein. The D gene is left open where the match is weak. Clone size is not always given. Where it is, it says once, few, many or a class for expanded clones.

d_gene: .; v_gene: TRBV12-5; j_gene: TRBJ2-3; abundance: .; CDR3aa: CASGLGGGDTQYF
d_gene: TRBD1; v_gene: TRBV10-2; j_gene: TRBJ1-5; abundance: .; CDR3aa: CASKDTGGGGQPQHF
d_gene: .; v_gene: TRBV2; j_gene: TRBJ2-5; abundance: .; CDR3aa: CASGGTTAQYF
d_gene: .; v_gene: TRBV30; j_gene: TRBJ1-1; abundance: .; CDR3aa: CAWSVGQVTEAFF
d_gene: .; v_gene: TRBV15; j_gene: TRBJ1-5; abundance: .; CDR3aa: CATSRPGYNQPQHF
d_gene: TRBD1; v_gene: TRBV5-1; j_gene: TRBJ1-1; abundance: .; CDR3aa: CASSLGQGATTEAFF
d_gene: .; v_gene: TRBV4-1; j_gene: TRBJ2-1; abundance: .; CDR3aa: CASSQGLKAWRVGEQFF
d_gene: .; v_gene: TRBV18; j_gene: TRBJ1-2; abundance: .; CDR3aa: CASSPNGQYGYTF
d_gene: .; v_gene: TRBV25-1; j_gene: TRBJ1-2; abundance: .; CDR3aa: CASSEADSVYGYTF
d_gene: .; v_gene: TRBV5-1; j_gene: TRBJ1-6; abundance: .; CDR3aa: CASSLAGRAFSPLHF
d_gene: .; v_gene: TRBV6-5; j_gene: TRBJ2-2; abundance: .; CDR3aa: CASSYGGTGELFF
d_gene: TRBD1; v_gene: TRBV13; j_gene: TRBJ1-2; abundance: .; CDR3aa: CASSRDRANYGYTF
d_gene: TRBD2; v_gene: TRBV28; j_gene: TRBJ2-7; abundance: once; CDR3aa: CASTLKGLAGAYEQYF
d_gene: TRBD1; v_gene: TRBV6-6; j_gene: TRBJ1-2; abundance: once; CDR3aa: CASSYTGTGRYGYTF